The clone carrying this TCR beta chain was observed many times. The sample comes from a study of CD8 T cells in ankylosing spondylitis. TCRdb processed the 5' RACE reads anew with MiXCR; each CDR3 protein has one entry. The sample includes 150,000 to 200,000 distinct CDR3 sequences, over 15% of them seen just once. The CDR3 covers 15 residues. The germline V gene encodes CDR1 MGHDK and CDR2 SYGVNS. V lost 6 bases, J lost 1 base, and 4 bases stayed unmatched. The chain uses TRBV25-1 and TRBJ1-4, with 8 bases aligning to TRBD1. The receptor was isolated from a male donor under 35 with ankylosing spondylitis or in good health (not recorded which). Sample: blood, either unsorted or a sorted T cell fraction (not recorded which). The CDR3 DNA reads TGTGCCAGCAGGCCAGGACAGGGAACTAATGAAAAACTGTTTTTT. As protein: CASRPGQGTNEKLFF.